Sequencing of this T cell receptor (beta chain) was carried out in a study of tumor and adjacent non-tumor tissue in lung cancer. Study overall: Patients were aged roughly 30 to 76, fewer than twelve men and 5 women, stage I to III. Samples averaged about 3.8 million productive TCRbeta reads each.

CDR3 length: 12 amino acids. With 2 bases removed from V and 3 bases from J, the gap between germline ends came to 8 bases. The germline V gene encodes CDR1 DFQATT and CDR2 SNEGSKA (reference sequence). This clonotype was detected only a few times. What it binds is not known. A much larger clone sits a single nucleotide away, making a read error possible. The template was RNA from unsorted bulk tissue. TCRbeta libraries were built with three rounds of nested PCR, modified from ARM-PCR. Each CDR3 protein gets one entry after TCRdb re-called the multiplex PCR reads with MiXCR. The sample consists of 130,000 or so distinct CDR3 sequences, 66% of them appearing once. The study's findings and limits: Tumor TCR diversity, when higher, was linked to shorter survival. Top 100 clones took a larger repertoire share in normal lung.

V is TRBV20-1 and J is TRBJ2-7; D possibly corresponds to TRBD2 (5 bases). The sample was lung tumor tissue. This TCR was recovered from a young man with non-small cell lung cancer. The CDR3: CSARRGDYEQYF. DNA of the CDR3: TGCAGTGCTAGACGGGGAGACTACGAGCAGTACTTC.